The 18 T cell receptor beta chains reported below all come from one sample, sequenced in a study of blood T cells in healthy people across ages. The use of a sample-barcoded 5' primer and a J-beta primer mix characterized a second PCR of roughly 6 to 12 cycles. From the 5' RACE reads, TCRdb called clonotypes with MiXCR, one entry per CDR3 protein. The data contain over 1,500,000 distinct CDR3 sequences, more than 35% of them singletons. Sequences were obtained from blood. The receptors here all came from a human donor in good health.

This rearrangement joins TRBV7-2 to TRBJ2-4; D is tentatively TRBD1 or TRBD2 (6 bases each). The end of the DNA aligns better with TRBJ2-7, so the J call may be wrong. The CDR3 is 17 amino acids. The germline gives CDR1 SGHTA, CDR2 FQGNSA. The CDR3 bases are TGTGCCAGCAGCTTAAGAGGGGGGATGGGGGGCCCCTACGAGCAGTACTTC. It is translated as CASSLRGGMGGPYEQYF.

The rearrangement joins TRBV20-1 to TRBJ1-2, with a tentative D call TRBD1 (6 bases). V dropped 0 bases and J dropped 8 bases, with 13 bases sitting between them. CDR1 is DFQATT, CDR2 SNEGSKA, per germline (reference sequence). The CDR3 has 13 amino acids. CDR3 DNA sequence: TGCAGTGCTAGAGATTGGGGGGCAGAGGGCTACACCTTC. It codes for CSARDWGAEGYTF.

The V gene is TRBV11-2, the J gene TRBJ1-4; no reliable D call. V lost 3 bases and J 10 bases, leaving 12 bases between the germline ends. Looked up from germline, CDR1 is SGHAT and CDR2 is FQNNGV. The CDR3 sequence is 13 residues long. In DNA form, the CDR3 reads TGTGCCAGCAGCTTCGCGGGTCGGGGAAAACTGTTTTTT. It yields the protein CASSFAGRGKLFF.

This clonotype was counted between two and nine times. V usage is TRBV5-1 and J usage is TRBJ2-3, with D possibly called TRBD1 or TRBD2 (5 bases each). There are 14 residues in the CDR3. Germline CDR1 and CDR2: SGHRS and YFSETQ. The V gene lost 5 bases and the J gene lost 3 bases, with 13 bases spanning the gap. The CDR3 DNA sequence: TGCGCCAGCAGAGAGGGGCCCGTAACAGATACGCAGTATTTT. It encodes CASREGPVTDTQYF.

A few counts support this clonotype. The CDR3 here is CASSLVGHSNYGYTF. CDR3 sequence (DNA): TGTGCCAGCAGCTTAGTGGGACATTCTAACTATGGCTACACCTTC. The chain combines TRBV7-2 with TRBJ1-2; D perhaps matches TRBD1 (6 bases). Trimming removed 1 base from V and 0 bases from J, with 9 bases in between. CDR1 SGHTA and CDR2 FQGNSA come from the germline V gene. The CDR3 is made up of 15 amino acids. Looking up the rest from reference TRBV7-2 and TRBJ1-2 gives the full variable domain: GAGVSQSPSNKVTEKGKDVELRCDPISGHTALYWYRQSLGQGLEFLIYFQGNSAPDKSGLPSDRFSAERTGGSVSTLTIQRTQQEDSAVYLCASSLVGHSNYGYTFGSGTRLTVV.

This chain uses TRBV7-9 with TRBJ1-1; D gene uncertain. The germline CDR1 and CDR2 sequences are SEHNR and FQNEAQ (reference sequence). Trimming took off 3 bases at V and 0 bases at J, with 17 bases between the two ends. This CDR3 has 17 amino acids. The CDR3 loop reads CASSFPQGRFMNTEAFF. The CDR3 DNA follows: TGTGCCAGCAGCTTCCCCCAAGGACGGTTCATGAACACTGAAGCTTTCTTT.

In the case of this clonotype: A clone one base away is much larger, so this may be a read error. This sequence joins TRBV5-6 and TRBJ1-2, with a possible D match to TRBD1 (5 bases). Deletions cut 3 bases from V and 7 bases from J, with 16 bases between. This CDR3 has 14 residues. The germline V gene encodes CDR1 SGHDT and CDR2 YYEEEE. CDR3 protein: CASSWGGWAFGYTF. The DNA for the CDR3 is TGTGCCAGCAGCTGGGGGGGATGGGCTTTTGGCTACACCTTC.

The chain uses TRBV11-1 and TRBJ2-3; 7 nucleotides match TRBD2. Per germline, CDR1 SGHAT and CDR2 FQDESV (reference sequence). The V and J ends lost 3 bases and 2 bases, in that order; junction bases with no gene match: 14. This CDR3 is built from 18 residues. Here the CDR3 reads CASSFSPGAGTLTDTQYF. DNA for the CDR3: TGTGCCAGCAGCTTCTCCCCAGGAGCGGGGACTCTCACAGATACGCAGTATTTT.

The CDR3 DNA reads TGTGCCAGCAGCCAAGACGATTGGGGGACAGGGGGCGCAGGAGACTATGGCTACACCTTC. The encoded protein is CASSQDDWGTGGAGDYGYTF. The chain joins TRBV4-2 to TRBJ1-2, with 12 bases fitting TRBD1. The CDR3 has 20 residues. The V gene end was trimmed by 0 bases and the J gene end by 3 bases; junction bases not matched to a gene: 14. In germline, CDR1 is LGHNA, CDR2 YNFKEQ.

V gene TRBV5-1 combines with J gene TRBJ2-6; TRBD2 matches at 7 bases. Trimming at V came to 5 bases and at J to 1 base, leaving 0 bases not matched to a gene. CDR3 length equals 14 residues. Germline CDR1 reads SGHRS; CDR2 reads YFSETQ. The CDR3 DNA reads as TGCGCCAGCAGGCGGGAGTCTGGGGCCAACGTCCTGACTTTC. Protein product: CASRRESGANVLTF.

This clonotype was seen a few times. The V and J genes are TRBV7-3 and TRBJ2-4; 11 nucleotides align to TRBD1. The CDR3 totals 15 residues. Germline V CDR1 and CDR2: SGHTA, FQGTGA. V lost 5 bases and J lost 6; bases outside the gene matches: 6. Written as DNA, the CDR3 is TGTGCCAGCAGCAGGTCGGGACAGGGGGTAAACATTCAGTACTTC. Its translation: CASSRSGQGVNIQYF.

The CDR3, as DNA: TGTGCCAGCAGTACCCTCATTCACGGACAGGGTGTTTCTCCAGATACGCAGTATTTT. Its translation: CASSTLIHGQGVSPDTQYF. The chain couples TRBV28 to TRBJ2-3; TRBD1 aligns across 8 bases. Germline-derived CDR1 and CDR2 are MDHEN and SYDVKM. The CDR3 totals 19 residues. With V trimmed by 5 bases and J by 4 bases, 20 bases remained unmatched.

This clonotype was observed a few times. The V call is TRBV7-2, the J call TRBJ2-5; D is ambiguous. CDR1 SGHTA and CDR2 FQGNSA come from the germline V gene. CDR3 size: 12 residues. Trimming left V 5 bases short and J 7 bases short, with 11 bases between. This CDR3 reads CASSPEHRTQYF. The CDR3 coding sequence is TGTGCCAGCAGCCCAGAGCATCGGACCCAGTACTTC.

This clonotype has a handful of counts. The rearrangement joins TRBV2 to TRBJ1-4; 7 bases map to TRBD1. The CDR3 runs to 13 residues. In germline, CDR1 is SNHLY, CDR2 FYNNEI. V shed 7 bases, J shed 4 bases, and the junction held 3 bases outside the gene matches. CDR3: CASKGQFNEKLFF. DNA of the CDR3: TGTGCCAGCAAGGGACAGTTTAATGAAAAACTGTTTTTT. Full variable domain (missing parts from reference TRBV2 and TRBJ1-4): EPEVTQTPSHQVTQMGQEVILRCVPISNHLYFYWYRQILGQKVEFLVSFYNNEISEKSEIFDDQFSVERPDGSNFTLKIRSTKLEDSAMYFCASKGQFNEKLFFGSGTQLSVL.

The chain couples TRBV20-1 to TRBJ2-5, with D hard to call. The CDR3 runs 13 residues. V was cut by 0 bases and J by 4 bases, with 9 bases left in between. Germline lookup yields CDR1 DFQATT and CDR2 SNEGSKA (reference sequence). CDR3 in amino acids: CSAREGLGETQYF. The CDR3 DNA reads TGCAGTGCTAGAGAAGGGTTAGGAGAGACCCAGTACTTC.

This chain connects TRBV10-3 to TRBJ1-1, with D possibly TRBD1 on 5 matching bases. The CDR3 totals 14 residues. Trimming shortened V by 4 bases and J by 1 base, and 10 bases separated the two germline ends. CDR1 is ENHRY, CDR2 SYGVKD, per germline. CDR3: CAISARVGNTEAFF. For the CDR3, the DNA is TGTGCCATCAGTGCCAGGGTGGGGAACACTGAAGCTTTCTTT.

The chain links TRBV14 to TRBJ2-7; D is ambiguous. The tail of the sequence fits TRBJ2-5 better, so the J call may be wrong. Germline values: CDR1 SGHDN, CDR2 FVKESK. This CDR3 has 14 amino acids. The CDR3 DNA is TGTGCCAGCAGTCGAAAAGACCGGGTGGAGACCCAGTACTTC. Protein product: CASSRKDRVETQYF.

The table lists this clonotype with a few counts. The chain joins TRBV5-1 to TRBJ2-1, with 9 bases identical to TRBD2. Germline V gene lookup returns CDR1 SGHRS and CDR2 YFSETQ. Losses at the gene ends were 0 bases for V and 8 bases for J; bases not matched to a gene: 12. This CDR3 is 17 amino acids long. The DNA of the CDR3 is TGCGCCAGCAGCTTGGGCCCTAGCGGGGTCGTTCGGGATGAGCAGTTCTTC. Translated: CASSLGPSGVVRDEQFF.